Below, one TCR beta chain is given with its context. This sample was taken from a study of blood T cells in healthy people across ages. Study context: Per every two T cells, about one barcoded beta molecule was captured by template switching.

CDR3 length: 15 amino acids. Per the germline V gene, CDR1 is SEHNR and CDR2 is FQNEAQ (reference sequence). A second PCR, run for about 7 to 11 cycles, used a sample-barcoded 5' primer plus a J-beta primer mix. A single record per CDR3 protein comes from TCRdb applying MiXCR to the 5' RACE reads. The sample lists over 750,000 distinct CDR3 sequences, 25% occurring once. The sample was also linked to a second study, of T cells of mothers and their children. That work contributes: The second PCR used the M1S primer, and this primer added sample barcodes and 2-4 random nucleotides. An overlap that was slightly higher, though non-significant, was seen in related mother-child pairs versus unrelated pairs.

This TCR was recovered from a boy between 10 and 17 years old in good health. The sequencing input was blood. This chain joins TRBV7-9 and TRBJ2-1, with D possibly being TRBD1 (6 bases). The closer fit of TRBJ2-7 to the DNA end suggests the J call may be wrong. In DNA, the CDR3 is TGTGCCAGCAGCTTACCCACAGGGATCGTGGGCGAGCAGTACTTC. Encoded protein: CASSLPTGIVGEQYF.